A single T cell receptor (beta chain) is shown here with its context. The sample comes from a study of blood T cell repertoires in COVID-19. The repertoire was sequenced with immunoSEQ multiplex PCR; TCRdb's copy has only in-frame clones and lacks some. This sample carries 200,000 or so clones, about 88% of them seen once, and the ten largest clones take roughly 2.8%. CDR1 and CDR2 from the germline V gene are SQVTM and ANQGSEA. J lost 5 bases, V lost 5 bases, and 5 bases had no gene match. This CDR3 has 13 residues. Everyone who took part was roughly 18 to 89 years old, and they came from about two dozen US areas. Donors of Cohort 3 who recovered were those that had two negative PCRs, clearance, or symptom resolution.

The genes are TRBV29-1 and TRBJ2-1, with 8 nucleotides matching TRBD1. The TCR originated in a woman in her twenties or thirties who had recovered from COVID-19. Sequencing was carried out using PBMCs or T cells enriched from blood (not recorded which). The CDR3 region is CSVIPGGHNEQFF. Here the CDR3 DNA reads TGCAGCGTTATTCCAGGGGGCCACAATGAGCAGTTCTTC.